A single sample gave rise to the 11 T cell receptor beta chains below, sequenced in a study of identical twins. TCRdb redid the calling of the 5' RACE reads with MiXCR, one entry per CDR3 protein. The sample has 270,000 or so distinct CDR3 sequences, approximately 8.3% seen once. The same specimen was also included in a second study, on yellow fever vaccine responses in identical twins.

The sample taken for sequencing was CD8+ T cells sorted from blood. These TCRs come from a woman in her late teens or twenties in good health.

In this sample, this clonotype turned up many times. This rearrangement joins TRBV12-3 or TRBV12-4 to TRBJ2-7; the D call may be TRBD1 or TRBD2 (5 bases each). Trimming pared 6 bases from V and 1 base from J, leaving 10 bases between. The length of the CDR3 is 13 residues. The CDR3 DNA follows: TGTGCCAGCAGATCCGAGGGGTCCTACGAGCAGTACTTC. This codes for CASRSEGSYEQYF.

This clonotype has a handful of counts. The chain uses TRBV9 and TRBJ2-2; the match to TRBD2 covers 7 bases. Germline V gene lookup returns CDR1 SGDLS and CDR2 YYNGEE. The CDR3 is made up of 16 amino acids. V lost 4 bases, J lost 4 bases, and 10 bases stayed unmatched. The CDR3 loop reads CASSQWGGMSTGELFF. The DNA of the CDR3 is TGTGCCAGCAGCCAATGGGGGGGAATGAGCACCGGGGAGCTGTTTTTT.

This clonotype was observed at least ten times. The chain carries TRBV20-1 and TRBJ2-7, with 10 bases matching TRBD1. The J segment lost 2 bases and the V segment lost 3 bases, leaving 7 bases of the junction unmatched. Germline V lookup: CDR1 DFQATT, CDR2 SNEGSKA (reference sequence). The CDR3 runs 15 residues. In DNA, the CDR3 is TGCAGTGCTAGGCTCAGGGACAGGGGCCCCTACGAGCAGTACTTC. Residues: CSARLRDRGPYEQYF.

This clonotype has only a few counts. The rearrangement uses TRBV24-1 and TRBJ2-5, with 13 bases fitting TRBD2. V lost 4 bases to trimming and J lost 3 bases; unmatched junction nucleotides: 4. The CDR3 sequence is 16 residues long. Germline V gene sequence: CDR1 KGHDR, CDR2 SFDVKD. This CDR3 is CATSEPGTSGEETQYF. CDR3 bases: TGTGCCACCAGTGAACCCGGGACTAGCGGGGAAGAGACCCAGTACTTC.

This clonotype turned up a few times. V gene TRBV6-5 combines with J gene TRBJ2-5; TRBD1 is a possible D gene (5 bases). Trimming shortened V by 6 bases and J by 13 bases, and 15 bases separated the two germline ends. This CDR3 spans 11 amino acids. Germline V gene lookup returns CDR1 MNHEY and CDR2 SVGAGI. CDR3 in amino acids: CASSLQPQGYF. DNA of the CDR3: TGTGCCAGCAGCCTACAGCCTCAGGGGTACTTC.

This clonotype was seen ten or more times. This CDR3 reads CASSLEGVDQPQHF. CDR3 in DNA: TGTGCCAGCAGCTTAGAAGGGGTAGATCAGCCCCAGCATTTT. The chain has TRBV7-9 and TRBJ1-5; possible D gene TRBD1, 5 bases. Germline CDR1 reads SEHNR; CDR2 reads FQNEAQ (reference sequence). Trimming pared 1 base from V and 5 bases from J, leaving 9 bases between. This CDR3 region has 14 residues. Full variable domain (outside the CDR3, taken from reference TRBV7-9 and TRBJ1-5): DTGVSQNPRHKITKRGQNVTFRCDPISEHNRLYWYRQTLGQGPEFLTYFQNEAQLEKSRLLSDRFSAERPKGSFSTLEIQRTEQGDSAMYLCASSLEGVDQPQHFGDGTRLSIL.

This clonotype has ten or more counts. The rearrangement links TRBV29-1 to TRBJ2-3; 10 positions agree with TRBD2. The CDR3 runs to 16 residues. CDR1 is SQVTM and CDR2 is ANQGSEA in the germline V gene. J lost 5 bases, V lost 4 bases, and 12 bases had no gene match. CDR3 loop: CSVVIVSGGAGDTQYF. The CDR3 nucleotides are TGCAGCGTTGTGATCGTCAGCGGGGGGGCTGGAGATACGCAGTATTTT.

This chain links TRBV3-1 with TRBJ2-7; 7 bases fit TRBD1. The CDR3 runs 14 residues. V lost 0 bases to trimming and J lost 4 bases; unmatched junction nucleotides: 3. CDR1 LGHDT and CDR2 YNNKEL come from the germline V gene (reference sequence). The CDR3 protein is CASSQDGTAYEQYF. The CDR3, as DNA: TGTGCCAGCAGCCAAGATGGGACAGCTTACGAGCAGTACTTC.

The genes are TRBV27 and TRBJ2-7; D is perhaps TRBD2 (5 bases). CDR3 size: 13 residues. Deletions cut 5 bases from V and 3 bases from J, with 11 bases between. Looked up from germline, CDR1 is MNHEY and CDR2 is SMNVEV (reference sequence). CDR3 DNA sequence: TGTGCCAGCAGTCGGGGAGATTTCTACGAGCAGTACTTC. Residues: CASSRGDFYEQYF.

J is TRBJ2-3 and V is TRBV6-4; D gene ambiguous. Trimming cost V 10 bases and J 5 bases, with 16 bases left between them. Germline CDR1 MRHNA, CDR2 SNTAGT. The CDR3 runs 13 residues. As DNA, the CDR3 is TGTGCCACCTCGAGGTGCATTGAAGATACGCAGTATTTT. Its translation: CATSRCIEDTQYF.

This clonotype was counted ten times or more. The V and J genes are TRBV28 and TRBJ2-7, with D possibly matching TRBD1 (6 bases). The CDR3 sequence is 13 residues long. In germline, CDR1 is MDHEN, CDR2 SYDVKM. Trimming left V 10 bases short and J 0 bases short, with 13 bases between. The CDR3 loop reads CATRRTVSYEQYF. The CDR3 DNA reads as TGTGCCACCAGGAGGACAGTCTCCTACGAGCAGTACTTC.